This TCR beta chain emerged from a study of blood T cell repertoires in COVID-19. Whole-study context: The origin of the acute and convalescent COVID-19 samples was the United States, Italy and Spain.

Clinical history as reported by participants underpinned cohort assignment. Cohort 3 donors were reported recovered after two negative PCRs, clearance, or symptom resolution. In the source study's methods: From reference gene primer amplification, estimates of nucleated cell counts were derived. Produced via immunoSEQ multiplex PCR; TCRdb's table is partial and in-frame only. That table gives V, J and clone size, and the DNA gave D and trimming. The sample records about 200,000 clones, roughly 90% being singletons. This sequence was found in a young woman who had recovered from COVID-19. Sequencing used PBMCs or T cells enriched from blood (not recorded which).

In DNA, the CDR3 is TGTGCCAGCAGCCCTGGGGCCGGGCGTAATTCACCCCTCCACTTT. Translated: CASSPGAGRNSPLHF. The rearrangement uses TRBV11-2 and TRBJ1-6; TRBD1 might be the D (5 bases). Trimming removed 5 bases from V and 6 bases from J, with 14 bases in between. CDR3 size: 15 residues. The germline V gene encodes CDR1 SGHAT and CDR2 FQNNGV. Supplemented by reference TRBV11-2 and TRBJ1-6, the full variable domain reads EAGVAQSPRYKIIEKRQSVAFWCNPISGHATLYWYQQILGQGPKLLIQFQNNGVVDDSQLPKDRFSAERLKGVDSTLKIQPAKLEDSAVYLCASSPGAGRNSPLHFGNGTRLTVT.